Listed below are T cell receptor beta chains from one sample, sequenced in a study of Graves' ophthalmopathy and Graves' hyperthyroidism. MiXCR was run by TCRdb on the multiplex PCR reads, yielding one entry per CDR3 protein. The sample has over 150,000 distinct CDR3 sequences; less than 45% are singletons. The sample consisted of peripheral blood. Source of these receptors: a woman in her thirties or forties with Graves' ophthalmopathy. CDR3s include the opening cysteine and the closing phenylalanine or tryptophan. A D gene is named only where the DNA matches it firmly. Not every row has a clone size; where given, it reads once, few, many or a size class.

clone size,V gene,D gene,J gene,CDR3 protein,CDR3 DNA
-,TRBV6-2/TRBV6-3,-,TRBJ1-1,CASSAQWGSGEAFF,TGTGCCAGCAGTGCCCAGTGGGGCAGTGGTGAAGCTTTCTTT
-,TRBV20-1,-,TRBJ1-5,CSVIQGADQPQHF,TGCAGTGTTATACAGGGCGCGGATCAGCCCCAGCATTTT
many,TRBV28,TRBD1,TRBJ1-1,CASSSSGTALYTEAFF,TGTGCCAGCAGTTCCTCCGGGACAGCGCTCTACACTGAAGCTTTCTTT
many,TRBV9,TRBD2,TRBJ2-4,CASSVLPAGEGNIQYF,TGTGCCAGCAGCGTCCTTCCAGCGGGGGAGGGAAACATTCAGTACTTC
-,TRBV6-1,-,TRBJ2-7,CASSQRYSYEQYF,TGTGCCAGCAGCCAAAGGTACAGCTACGAGCAGTACTTC
-,TRBV7-9,TRBD1,TRBJ1-2,CASSEGDRDHTF,TGTGCCAGCAGCGAGGGGGACAGGGACCACACCTTC
many,TRBV19,TRBD2,TRBJ2-2,CASRPSGTNTGELFF,TGTGCCAGTAGACCTAGCGGGACGAACACCGGGGAGCTGTTTTTT
-,TRBV6-2/TRBV6-3,-,TRBJ2-2,CASSPGGDRYTGELFF,TGTGCCAGCAGTCCCGGGGGGGACAGATACACCGGGGAGCTGTTTTTT
many,TRBV7-2,TRBD2,TRBJ2-5,CASSLEVTAGGETQYF,TGTGCCAGCAGCTTAGAGGTCACAGCGGGAGGAGAGACCCAGTACTTC
-,TRBV12-3/TRBV12-4,-,TRBJ2-7,CASSGRTATDEQYF,TGTGCCAGCAGTGGTCGGACCGCTACGGACGAGCAGTACTTC
-,TRBV7-8,-,TRBJ2-5,CASSLALGLGTQYF,TGTGCCAGCAGCTTAGCGTTGGGCTTGGGGACCCAGTACTTC
many,TRBV12-3/TRBV12-4,-,TRBJ1-5,CASSERDTINQPQHF,TGTGCCAGCAGTGAACGGGACACCATCAATCAGCCCCAGCATTTT
many,TRBV7-2,-,TRBJ1-1,CASSAGTYPMNTEAFF,TGTGCCAGCAGCGCCGGGACATACCCCATGAACACTGAAGCTTTCTTT
few,TRBV6-1,TRBD1,TRBJ2-5,CASRPDRARETQYF,TGTGCCAGCAGACCGGACAGGGCGAGAGAGACCCAGTACTTC
many,TRBV19,-,TRBJ1-5,CASSLQGSQPQHF,TGTGCCAGTAGTTTACAGGGATCTCAGCCCCAGCATTTT
many,TRBV6-2/TRBV6-3,TRBD2,TRBJ2-7,CASRTSGLTYEQYF,TGTGCCAGCAGGACTAGCGGGCTTACCTACGAGCAGTACTTC